The 27 T cell receptor beta chains presented below share a single source sample, sequenced in a study of T cell repertoires in cytomegalovirus infection. TCRdb used MiXCR to reprocess the reads, holding one entry per CDR3 protein. The repertoire holds 630,000 or so distinct CDR3 sequences, with 20% to 25% as singletons. The specimen sequenced was CD8+ T cells from PBMCs. These receptors came from a human donor in good health (CMV status not recorded). Some clones in this sample may be carry-over from other donors' samples.

This clonotype was seen repeatedly, ten times or more. The rearrangement links TRBV28 to TRBJ1-2; D is uncertain. The CDR3 is 13 amino acids. Trimming removed 6 bases at V and 8 bases at J, with 16 bases between. CDR1 and CDR2 (germline): MDHEN, SYDVKM. As DNA, the CDR3 is TGTGCCAGCAGACCCATAGCGGGGAGGGGCTACACCTTC. This gives the protein CASRPIAGRGYTF.

CDR3 amino acids: CATSRPWGPDPGELFF. CDR3 sequence (DNA): TGTGCCACCAGCAGACCCTGGGGACCGGACCCCGGGGAGCTGTTTTTT. The chain combines TRBV15 with TRBJ2-2; D may be TRBD1 or TRBD2 (5 bases each). V was trimmed by 2 bases and J by 6 bases, leaving 16 bases between them. The V gene's germline CDR1 is LNHNV and CDR2 YYDKDF (reference sequence). The CDR3 has 16 amino acids.

Here the CDR3 reads CASSFSRTSGDSSYNEQFF. CDR3 in DNA: TGTGCCAGCAGCTTTAGTAGGACTAGCGGCGACAGCTCCTACAATGAGCAGTTCTTC. The V call is TRBV7-3, the J call TRBJ2-1; 10 bases match TRBD2. The CDR3 runs to 19 residues. From germline, CDR1 is SGHTA and CDR2 FQGTGA. With V trimmed by 3 bases and J by 0 bases, 11 bases remained unmatched.

This sequence joins TRBV28 and TRBJ2-3, with 14 bases matching TRBD2. Trimming took 6 bases from V and 4 from J; bases not matched to a gene: 15. The CDR3 contains 19 residues. Germline assignment: CDR1 MDHEN and CDR2 SYDVKM. CDR3 bases: TGTGCCAGCAGCCTTTGGACTAGCGGGGGGTTAAATCGGCCAGATACGCAGTATTTT. This encodes CASSLWTSGGLNRPDTQYF.

The V gene is TRBV5-4, the J gene TRBJ2-3, with D uncertain. Deletions cut 7 bases from V and 3 bases from J, with 9 bases between. CDR3 length: 12 residues. Germline CDR1 reads SGHNT; CDR2 reads YYREEE (reference sequence). Here the CDR3 reads CASGWNTDTQYF. DNA for the CDR3: TGTGCCAGCGGGTGGAATACAGATACGCAGTATTTT. Together with reference TRBV5-4 and TRBJ2-3, the CDR3 gives the full variable domain: ETGVTQSPTHLIKTRGQQVTLRCSSQSGHNTVSWYQQALGQGPQFIFQYYREEENGRGNFPPRFSGLQFPNYSSELNVNALELDDSALYLCASGWNTDTQYFGPGTRLTVL.

Note on this clonotype: A junction end diverges from the germline sequence, so it may reflect a read error. V usage is TRBV14 and J usage is TRBJ2-1; D is unclear. Germline values: CDR1 SGHDN, CDR2 FVKESK. The CDR3 contains 16 residues. In DNA form, the CDR3 reads TGTGCCAGCAACCAAAGCGCCCAAACCCCGGCCAATGAGCAGTTCTTC. This sequence encodes CASNQSAQTPANEQFF.

This clonotype has at least ten counts. The V and J genes are TRBV7-6 and TRBJ2-5; 11 nucleotides align to TRBD2. The CDR3 spans 15 residues. V shed 1 base and J 2 bases; nucleotides not matched to a gene: 0. CDR1 SGHVS and CDR2 FNYEAQ come from the germline V gene. The CDR3 nucleotides read TGTGCCAGCAGCTTAGGACTAGCGGGGCAAGAGACCCAGTACTTC. Translation: CASSLGLAGQETQYF. Full variable domain (outside the CDR3, taken from reference TRBV7-6 and TRBJ2-5): GAGVSQSPRYKVTKRGQDVALRCDPISGHVSLYWYRQALGQGPEFLTYFNYEAQQDKSGLPNDRFSAERPEGSISTLTIQRTEQRDSAMYRCASSLGLAGQETQYFGPGTRLLVL.

The genes are TRBV6-5 and TRBJ2-3; D gene uncertain. In germline, CDR1 is MNHEY, CDR2 SVGAGI. Trimming stripped 6 bases from V and 2 bases from J, with 12 bases between. The CDR3 is made up of 14 amino acids. This chain's CDR3 is CASSHLSATDTQYF. The CDR3 DNA follows: TGTGCCAGCAGCCATCTGTCGGCCACAGATACGCAGTATTTT.

This clonotype was seen at least ten times. The V call is TRBV7-3, the J call TRBJ2-3, with 15 bases identical to TRBD2. J was trimmed by 0 bases and V by 5 bases; bases with no gene match: 6. The CDR3 is made up of 18 amino acids. Germline V gene sequence: CDR1 SGHTA, CDR2 FQGTGA. The DNA for the CDR3 is TGTGCCAGCAGCCTCATAGGACTAGCGGGAGGGAGCACAGATACGCAGTATTTT. Amino acids: CASSLIGLAGGSTDTQYF. Full variable domain (missing parts from reference TRBV7-3 and TRBJ2-3): GAGVSQTPSNKVTEKGKYVELRCDPISGHTALYWYRQSLGQGPEFLIYFQGTGAADDSGLPNDRFFAVRPEGSVSTLKIQRTERGDSAVYLCASSLIGLAGGSTDTQYFGPGTRLTVL.

The chain couples TRBV7-2 to TRBJ1-1; a weak D match, TRBD1 (5 bases). With 6 bases removed from V and 8 bases from J, the gap between germline ends came to 19 bases. CDR3 length: 14 amino acids. Germline loops: CDR1 SGHTA, CDR2 FQGNSA. The CDR3 DNA follows: TGTGCCAGCAGTATAACGAAAGGGGCCGGAGAAGCTTTCTTT. The encoded protein is CASSITKGAGEAFF.

This clonotype was picked up a small number of times. The gene calls are TRBV20-1 and TRBJ1-5, with 7 bases fitting TRBD1. The CDR3 contains 15 residues. V lost 4 bases, J lost 0 bases, and 6 bases stayed unmatched. The germline V gene encodes CDR1 DFQATT and CDR2 SNEGSKA (reference sequence). The CDR3 loop is CSAIGTVYSNQPQHF. The CDR3 coding sequence is TGCAGTGCTATAGGGACAGTCTATAGCAATCAGCCCCAGCATTTT.

In the case of this clonotype: A single base separates this from a much larger clone, so it may be a read error. This rearrangement joins TRBV10-1 to TRBJ2-4, with 8 nucleotides matching TRBD1. CDR1 WNHNN and CDR2 SYGVQD come from the germline V gene (reference sequence). Trimming removed 7 bases from V and 7 bases from J; junction bases left unmatched: 15. The CDR3 runs to 16 residues. The CDR3 sequence is CASIDQPRTGTNIQYF. The CDR3 coding sequence is TGCGCCAGCATTGATCAACCTCGGACAGGGACCAACATTCAGTACTTC.

The V call is TRBV28, the J call TRBJ1-6; D call uncertain. The CDR3 length is 11 residues. Germline lookup yields CDR1 MDHEN and CDR2 SYDVKM. The V end was cut by 3 bases, the J end by 15 bases, with 9 bases between. CDR3 in amino acids: CASSFSSFLHF. The CDR3 DNA sequence: TGTGCCAGCAGTTTCTCCAGTTTCCTCCACTTT. The entire variable domain, with the rest obtained from reference TRBV28 and TRBJ1-6, is as follows: DVKVTQSSRYLVKRTGEKVFLECVQDMDHENMFWYRQDPGLGLRLIYFSYDVKMKEKGDIPEGYSVSREKKERFSLILESASTNQTSMYLCASSFSSFLHFGNGTRLTVT.

The chain is built from TRBV10-3 and TRBJ1-1; D possibly corresponds to TRBD1 (6 bases). The CDR3 runs to 16 residues. Trimming took 6 bases from V and 1 from J, leaving 18 bases between them. Germline V gene data show CDR1 as ENHRY and CDR2 as SYGVKD. The chain's CDR3 is CAIRRTAGRGNTEAFF. In nucleotides, the CDR3 is TGTGCCATCAGGAGGACAGCCGGGAGGGGGAACACTGAAGCTTTCTTT.

V and J are TRBV28 and TRBJ1-2, with a tentative D call TRBD1 (6 bases). CDR3 size: 15 residues. Between the trimmed V and J ends, which lost 3 bases and 4 bases, there was a span of 15 bases. CDR1 is MDHEN, CDR2 SYDVKM, per germline. CDR3 sequence reads: CASSFFQGQGYGYTF. The CDR3 DNA reads as TGTGCCAGCAGTTTTTTCCAGGGGCAGGGCTATGGCTACACCTTC.

There are many counts of this clonotype. The chain joins TRBV7-6 to TRBJ1-1, with D perhaps TRBD1 (5 bases). V dropped 1 base and J dropped 6 bases, with 21 bases sitting between them. The CDR3 runs 17 residues. The germline CDR1 and CDR2 sequences are SGHVS and FNYEAQ. The CDR3 nucleotides read TGTGCCAGCAGCTTAGTGGAGGGGAGACCGGTCGTCCCTGAAGCTTTCTTT. Amino acid sequence: CASSLVEGRPVVPEAFF.

In this sample, this clonotype turned up a few times. V and J are TRBV6-1 and TRBJ2-5; maybe TRBD2 (7 bases). Trimming pared 5 bases from V and 5 bases from J, leaving 21 bases between. CDR1 MNHNS and CDR2 SASEGT come from the germline V gene. There are 16 residues in the CDR3. The CDR3, as DNA: TGTGCCAGCAGTCCCTCGGGGGGCGGGGAAGGGGAGACCCAGTACTTC. This translates into CASSPSGGGEGETQYF.

This clonotype has just one count. The rearrangement uses TRBV4-2 and TRBJ1-5; 8 bases align to TRBD1. The CDR3 covers 16 residues. The ends lost 4 bases at V and 5 bases at J; junction bases unmatched: 10. Germline V CDR1 and CDR2: LGHNA, YNFKEQ. CDR3 sequence (DNA): TGTGCCAGCAGCCTACGCACAGGGGGAAAGCATCAGCCCCAGCATTTT. This gives the protein CASSLRTGGKHQPQHF.

This clonotype was seen repeatedly, ten times or more. The CDR3 here is CASSFHRSGGGTDTQYF. The CDR3 DNA is TGTGCCAGCAGTTTCCACAGGAGCGGGGGTGGCACAGATACGCAGTATTTT. The rearrangement uses TRBV28 and TRBJ2-3, with 8 bases matching TRBD2. V gave up 3 bases and J gave up 1 base; unmatched junction bases: 9. The germline V gene has CDR1 MDHEN and CDR2 SYDVKM. The CDR3 runs 17 residues.

The rearrangement links TRBV7-9 to TRBJ2-2; TRBD2 agrees at 7 bases. J gave up 0 bases and V 7 bases, and 8 bases lay outside the gene matches. Germline V gene sequence: CDR1 SEHNR, CDR2 FQNEAQ (reference sequence). The CDR3 has 16 residues. For the CDR3, the DNA is TGTGCCAGCAAGCCCGGGACTACCCCGAACACCGGGGAGCTGTTTTTT. Amino acids: CASKPGTTPNTGELFF.

V is TRBV20-1 and J is TRBJ1-2; D possibly corresponds to TRBD1 (5 bases). The CDR3 has 16 amino acids. The germline CDR1 and CDR2 sequences are DFQATT and SNEGSKA (reference sequence). V gave up 0 bases and J gave up 8 bases, with 22 bases separating them. CDR3 residues: CSARDPGRGRPGGYTF. As DNA, the CDR3 is TGCAGTGCTAGAGACCCTGGGAGGGGCCGACCGGGGGGCTACACCTTC.

In this sample, this clonotype turned up a few times. The V call is TRBV7-9, the J call TRBJ2-3; D may be TRBD2 (6 bases). Germline-derived CDR1 and CDR2 are SEHNR and FQNEAQ (reference sequence). V was clipped by 5 bases and J by 6 bases, with 21 bases between them. The CDR3 totals 16 residues. The CDR3 region is CASSPVRGWYVDTQYF. The CDR3 bases are TGTGCCAGCAGCCCCGTGCGGGGATGGTATGTGGATACGCAGTATTTT.

This clonotype was picked up many times. The genes are TRBV7-6 and TRBJ1-1; maybe TRBD1 (6 bases). The V end was cut by 1 base, the J end by 2 bases, with 11 bases between. The CDR3 contains 15 residues. Germline values: CDR1 SGHVS, CDR2 FNYEAQ. The CDR3 here is CASSLGLGANTEAFF. The DNA of the CDR3 is TGTGCCAGCAGCTTAGGTCTGGGGGCCAACACTGAAGCTTTCTTT.

This chain uses TRBV6-5 with TRBJ2-1; TRBD1 agrees at 10 bases. V was pared by 6 bases and J by 6 bases, with 5 bases of the junction left unmatched. CDR3 length: 14 amino acids. The germline gives CDR1 MNHEY, CDR2 SVGAGI. The DNA of the CDR3 is TGTGCCAGCAGACCTCGGACAGGGGGCAATGAGCAGTTCTTC. Translated, it gives CASRPRTGGNEQFF.

J is TRBJ2-5 and V is TRBV20-1, with TRBD1 as a possible D gene (5 bases). Germline lookup yields CDR1 DFQATT and CDR2 SNEGSKA (reference sequence). Trimming shortened V by 2 bases and J by 5 bases, and 24 bases separated the two germline ends. The CDR3 loop spans 17 amino acids. CDR3 DNA: TGCAGTGCTAGAAATGCTGCGTTCTCTCTGCCAGGGGAGACCCAGTACTTC. It is translated as CSARNAAFSLPGETQYF.

This clonotype was detected a few times. V and J are TRBV29-1 and TRBJ2-3; D is perhaps TRBD2 (6 bases). The ends were cut back, 6 bases at V and 4 bases at J, with 20 bases in the middle. There are 15 residues in the CDR3. Germline-derived CDR1 and CDR2 are SQVTM and ANQGSEA. The chain's CDR3 is CSVLIPGLGPDTQYF. As DNA, the CDR3 is TGCAGCGTACTCATCCCGGGACTCGGACCAGATACGCAGTATTTT.

The sample holds a few counts of this clonotype. The genes are TRBV14 and TRBJ2-7, with 9 nucleotides matching TRBD1. Germline loops: CDR1 SGHDN, CDR2 FVKESK. V shed 3 bases and J 2 bases; nucleotides not matched to a gene: 2. The CDR3 covers 14 residues. For the CDR3, the DNA is TGTGCCAGCAGCCAGTACAGGGGGCCCTACGAGCAGTACTTC. Translation gives CASSQYRGPYEQYF.